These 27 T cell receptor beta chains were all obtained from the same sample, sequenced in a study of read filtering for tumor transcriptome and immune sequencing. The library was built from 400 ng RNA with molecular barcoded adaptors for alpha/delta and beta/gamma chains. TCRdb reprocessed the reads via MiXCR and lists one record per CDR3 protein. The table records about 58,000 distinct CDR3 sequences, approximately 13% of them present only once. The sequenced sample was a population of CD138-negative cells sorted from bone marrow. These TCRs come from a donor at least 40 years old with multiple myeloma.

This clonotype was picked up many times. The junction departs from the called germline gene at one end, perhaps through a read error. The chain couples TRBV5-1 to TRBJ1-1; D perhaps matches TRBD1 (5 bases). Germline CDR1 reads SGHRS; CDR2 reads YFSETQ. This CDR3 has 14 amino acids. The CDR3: CASSSSRDYTEAFF. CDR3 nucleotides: TGCGCCAGCAGTTCTTCCAGGGACTACACCGAAGCTTTCTTT.

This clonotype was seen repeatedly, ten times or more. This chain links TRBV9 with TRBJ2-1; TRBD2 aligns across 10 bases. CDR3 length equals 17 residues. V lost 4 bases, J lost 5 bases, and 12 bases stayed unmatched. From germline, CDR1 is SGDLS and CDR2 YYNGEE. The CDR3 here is CASSNLKRGGPHNEQFF. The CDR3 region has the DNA TGTGCCAGCAGCAACCTCAAGCGGGGGGGCCCCCACAATGAGCAGTTCTTC.

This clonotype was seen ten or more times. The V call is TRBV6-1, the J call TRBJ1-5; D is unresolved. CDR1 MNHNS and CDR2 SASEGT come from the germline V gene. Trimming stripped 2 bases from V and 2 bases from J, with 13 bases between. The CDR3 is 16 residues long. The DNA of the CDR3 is TGTGCCAGCAGTGAAAGCCCCCCGGCTGGCAATCAGCCCCAGCATTTT. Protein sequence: CASSESPPAGNQPQHF.

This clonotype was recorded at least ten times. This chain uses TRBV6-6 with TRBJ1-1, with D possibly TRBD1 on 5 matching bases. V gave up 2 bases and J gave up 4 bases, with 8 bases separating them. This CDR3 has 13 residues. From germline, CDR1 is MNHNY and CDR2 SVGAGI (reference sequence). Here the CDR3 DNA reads TGTGCCAGCAGTTACGGGAGGGGCACTGAAGCTTTCTTT. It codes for CASSYGRGTEAFF.

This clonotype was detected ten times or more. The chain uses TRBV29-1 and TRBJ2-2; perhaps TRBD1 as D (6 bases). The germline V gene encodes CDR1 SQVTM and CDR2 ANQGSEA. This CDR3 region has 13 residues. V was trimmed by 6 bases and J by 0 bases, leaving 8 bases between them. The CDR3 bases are TGCAGCGTCGGGGACACGAACACCGGGGAGCTGTTTTTT. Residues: CSVGDTNTGELFF.

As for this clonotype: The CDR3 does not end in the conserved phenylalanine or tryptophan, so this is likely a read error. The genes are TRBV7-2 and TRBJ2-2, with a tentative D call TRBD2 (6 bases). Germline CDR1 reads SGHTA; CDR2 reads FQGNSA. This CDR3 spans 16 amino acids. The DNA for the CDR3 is TGTGTCAGCAGAACCCTTAGCCTAGCGCCCACCGGGGAGCTGTTTCTT. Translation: CVSRTLSLAPTGELFL.

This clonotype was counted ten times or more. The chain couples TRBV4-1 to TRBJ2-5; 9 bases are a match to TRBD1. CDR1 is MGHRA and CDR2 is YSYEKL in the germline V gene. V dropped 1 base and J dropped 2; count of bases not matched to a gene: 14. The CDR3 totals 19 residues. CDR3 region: CASSQGLTGQGGGQETQYF. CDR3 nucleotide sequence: TGCGCCAGCAGCCAAGGTTTGACGGGACAGGGAGGAGGGCAAGAGACCCAGTACTTC.

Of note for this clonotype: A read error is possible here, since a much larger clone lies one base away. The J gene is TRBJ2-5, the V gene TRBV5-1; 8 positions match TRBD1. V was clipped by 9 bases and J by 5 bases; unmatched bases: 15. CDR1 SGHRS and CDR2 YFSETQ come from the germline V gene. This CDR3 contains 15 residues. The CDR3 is CANSRIGQGGETQYF. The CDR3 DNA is TGCGCCAACAGTCGTATAGGACAGGGCGGGGAGACCCAGTACTTC.

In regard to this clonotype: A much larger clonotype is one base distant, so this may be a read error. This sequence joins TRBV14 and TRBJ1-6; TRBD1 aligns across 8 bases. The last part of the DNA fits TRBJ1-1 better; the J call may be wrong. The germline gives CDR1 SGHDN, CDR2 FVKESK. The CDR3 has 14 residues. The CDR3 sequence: CASSPLTGASEAFF. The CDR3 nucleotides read TGTGCCAGCAGCCCCCTGACAGGGGCATCTGAAGCTTTCTTT.

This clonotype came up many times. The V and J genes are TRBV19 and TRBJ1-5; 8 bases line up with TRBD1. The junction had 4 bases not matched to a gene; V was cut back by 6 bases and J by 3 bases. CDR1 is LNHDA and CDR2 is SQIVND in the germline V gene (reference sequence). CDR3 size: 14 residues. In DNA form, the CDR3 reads TGTGCCAGTAGCCAGGGACAGGTCAATCAGCCCCAGCATTTT. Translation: CASSQGQVNQPQHF. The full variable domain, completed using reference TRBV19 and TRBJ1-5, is DGGITQSPKYLFRKEGQNVTLSCEQNLNHDAMYWYRQDPGQGLRLIYYSQIVNDFQKGDIAEGYSVSREKKESFPLTVTSAQKNPTAFYLCASSQGQVNQPQHFGDGTRLSIL.

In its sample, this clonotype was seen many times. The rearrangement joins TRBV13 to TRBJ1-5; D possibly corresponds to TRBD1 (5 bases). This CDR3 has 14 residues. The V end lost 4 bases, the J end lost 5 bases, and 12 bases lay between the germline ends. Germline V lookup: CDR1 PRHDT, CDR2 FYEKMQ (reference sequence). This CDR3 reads CASSSRQSYQPQHF. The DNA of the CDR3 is TGTGCCAGCAGCTCACGACAGAGTTATCAGCCCCAGCATTTT.

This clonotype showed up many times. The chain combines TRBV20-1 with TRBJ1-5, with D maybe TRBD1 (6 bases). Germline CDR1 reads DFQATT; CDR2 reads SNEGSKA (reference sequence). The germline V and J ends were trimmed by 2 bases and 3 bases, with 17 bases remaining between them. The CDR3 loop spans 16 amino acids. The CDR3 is CSARYSGAGFNQPQHF. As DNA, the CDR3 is TGCAGTGCTAGATATTCAGGGGCAGGGTTCAATCAGCCCCAGCATTTT.

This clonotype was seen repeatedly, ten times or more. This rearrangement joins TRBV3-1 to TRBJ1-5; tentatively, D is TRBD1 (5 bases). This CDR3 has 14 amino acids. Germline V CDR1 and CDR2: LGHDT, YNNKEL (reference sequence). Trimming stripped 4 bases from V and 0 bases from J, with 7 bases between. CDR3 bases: TGTGCCAGCAGCCTAGGGGTTAGCAATCAGCCCCAGCATTTT. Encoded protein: CASSLGVSNQPQHF.

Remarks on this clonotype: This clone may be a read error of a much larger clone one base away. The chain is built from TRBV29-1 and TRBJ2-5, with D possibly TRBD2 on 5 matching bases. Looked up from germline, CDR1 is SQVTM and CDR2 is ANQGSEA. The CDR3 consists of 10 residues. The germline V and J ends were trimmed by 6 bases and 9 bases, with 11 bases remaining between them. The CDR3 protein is CSVRVEAQYF. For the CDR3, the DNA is TGCAGCGTGAGGGTTGAGGCCCAGTACTTC.

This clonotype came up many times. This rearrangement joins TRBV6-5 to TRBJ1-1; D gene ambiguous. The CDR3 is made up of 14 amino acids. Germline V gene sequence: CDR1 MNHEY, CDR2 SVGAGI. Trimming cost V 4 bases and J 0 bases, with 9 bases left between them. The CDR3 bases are TGTGCCAGCAGTTTGACCCGCATGAACACTGAAGCTTTCTTT. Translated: CASSLTRMNTEAFF.

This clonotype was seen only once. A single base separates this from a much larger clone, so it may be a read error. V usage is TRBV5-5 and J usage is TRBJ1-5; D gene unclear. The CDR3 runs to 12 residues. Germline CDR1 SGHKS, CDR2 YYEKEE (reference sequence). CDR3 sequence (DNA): TGTGCCAGCAGCTTGGATGGGGTAGCCCAGCAGTTT. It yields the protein CASSLDGVAQQF. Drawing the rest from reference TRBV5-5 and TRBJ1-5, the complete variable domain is DAGVTQSPTHLIKTRGQQVTLRCSPISGHKSVSWYQQVLGQGPQFIFQYYEKEERGRGNFPDRFSARQFPNYSSELNVNALLLGDSALYLCASSLDGVAQQFGDGTRLSIL.

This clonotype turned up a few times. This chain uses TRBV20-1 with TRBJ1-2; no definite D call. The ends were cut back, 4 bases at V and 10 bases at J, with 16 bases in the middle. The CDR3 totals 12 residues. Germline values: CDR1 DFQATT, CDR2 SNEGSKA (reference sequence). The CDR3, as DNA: TGCAGTGCTAAAACGGCAGGCAAGTCCTACACCTTC. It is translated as CSAKTAGKSYTF.

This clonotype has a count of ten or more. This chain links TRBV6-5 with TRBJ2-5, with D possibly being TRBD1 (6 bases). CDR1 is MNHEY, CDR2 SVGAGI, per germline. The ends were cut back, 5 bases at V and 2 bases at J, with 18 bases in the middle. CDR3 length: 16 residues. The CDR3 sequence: CASSNNPGHPQETQYF. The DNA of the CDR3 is TGTGCCAGCAGTAACAACCCGGGACATCCTCAAGAGACCCAGTACTTC.

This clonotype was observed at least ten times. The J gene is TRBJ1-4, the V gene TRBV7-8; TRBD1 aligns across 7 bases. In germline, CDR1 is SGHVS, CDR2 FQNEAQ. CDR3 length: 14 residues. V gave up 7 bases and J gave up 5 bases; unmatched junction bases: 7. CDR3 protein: CASTKGQTNEKLFF. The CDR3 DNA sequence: TGTGCCAGCACGAAGGGACAGACGAATGAAAAACTGTTTTTT.

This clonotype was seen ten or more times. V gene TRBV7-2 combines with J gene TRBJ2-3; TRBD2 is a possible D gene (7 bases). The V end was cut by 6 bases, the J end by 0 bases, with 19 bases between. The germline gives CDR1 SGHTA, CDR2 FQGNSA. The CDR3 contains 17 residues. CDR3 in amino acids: CASSRQAAGSSTDTQYF. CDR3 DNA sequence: TGTGCCAGCAGTCGACAGGCAGCGGGGAGTAGCACAGATACGCAGTATTTT.

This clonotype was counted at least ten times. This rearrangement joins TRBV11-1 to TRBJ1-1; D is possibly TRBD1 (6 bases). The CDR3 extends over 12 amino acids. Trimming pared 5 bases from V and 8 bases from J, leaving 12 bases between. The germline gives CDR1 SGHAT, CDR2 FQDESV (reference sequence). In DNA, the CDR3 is TGTGCCAGCAGCATACAGGGTAAGGAAGCTTTCTTT. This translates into CASSIQGKEAFF. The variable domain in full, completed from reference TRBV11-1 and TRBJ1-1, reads EAEVAQSPRYKITEKSQAVAFWCDPISGHATLYWYRQILGQGPELLVQFQDESVVDDSQLPKDRFSAERLKGVDSTLKIQPAELGDSAMYLCASSIQGKEAFFGQGTRLTVV.

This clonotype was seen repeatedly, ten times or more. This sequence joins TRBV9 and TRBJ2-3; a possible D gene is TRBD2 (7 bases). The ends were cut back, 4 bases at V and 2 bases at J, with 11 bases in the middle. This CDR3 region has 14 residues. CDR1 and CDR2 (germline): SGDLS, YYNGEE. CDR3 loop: CASSLGGHTDTQYF. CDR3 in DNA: TGTGCCAGCAGCCTGGGGGGGCACACAGATACGCAGTATTTT.

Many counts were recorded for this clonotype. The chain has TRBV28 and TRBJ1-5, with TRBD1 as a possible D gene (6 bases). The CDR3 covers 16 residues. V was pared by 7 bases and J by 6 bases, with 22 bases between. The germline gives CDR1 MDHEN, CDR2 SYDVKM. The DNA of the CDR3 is TGTGCCAGCACCATCCCCGGGACACGGTCCCTTCAGCCCCAGCATTTT. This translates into CASTIPGTRSLQPQHF.

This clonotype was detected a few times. CDR3: CASSAGSQGDGSNQPQHF. Written as DNA, the CDR3 is TGTGCCAGCAGCGCGGGATCCCAGGGTGATGGGAGCAATCAGCCCCAGCATTTT. The genes are TRBV9 and TRBJ1-5; a possible D gene is TRBD1 (5 bases). The V and J ends lost 3 bases and 1 base respectively, with 20 bases between them. The CDR3 totals 18 residues. Germline V gives CDR1 SGDLS, CDR2 YYNGEE.

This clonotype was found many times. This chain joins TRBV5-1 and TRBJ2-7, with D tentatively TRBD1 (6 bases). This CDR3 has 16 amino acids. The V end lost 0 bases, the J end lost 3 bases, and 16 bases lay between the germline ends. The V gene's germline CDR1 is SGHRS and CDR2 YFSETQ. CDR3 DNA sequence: TGCGCCAGCAGCTTGGCCGGACAGTATTGGAACTACGAGCAGTACTTC. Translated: CASSLAGQYWNYEQYF.

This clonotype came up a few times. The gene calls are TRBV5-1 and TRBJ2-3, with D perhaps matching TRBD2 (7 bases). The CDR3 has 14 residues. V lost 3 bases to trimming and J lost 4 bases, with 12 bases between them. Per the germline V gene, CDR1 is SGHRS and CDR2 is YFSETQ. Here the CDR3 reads CASSSAGAADTQYF. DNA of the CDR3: TGCGCCAGCAGCTCGGCGGGGGCGGCAGATACGCAGTATTTT. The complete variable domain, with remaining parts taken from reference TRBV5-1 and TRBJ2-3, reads KAGVTQTPRYLIKTRGQQVTLSCSPISGHRSVSWYQQTPGQGLQFLFEYFSETQRNKGNFPGRFSGRQFSNSRSEMNVSTLELGDSALYLCASSSAGAADTQYFGPGTRLTVL.

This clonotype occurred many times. The CDR3 bases are TGTGCCAGCTCACCCCGGGACAGAGTTCCTACGATTAACTATGGCTACACCTTC. It specifies CASSPRDRVPTINYGYTF. The chain joins TRBV18 to TRBJ1-2; 7 nucleotides align to TRBD1. The CDR3 extends over 18 amino acids. CDR1 and CDR2 (germline): KGHSH, LQKENI. With 3 bases clipped from V and 1 base from J, the junction kept 14 bases outside the gene matches.